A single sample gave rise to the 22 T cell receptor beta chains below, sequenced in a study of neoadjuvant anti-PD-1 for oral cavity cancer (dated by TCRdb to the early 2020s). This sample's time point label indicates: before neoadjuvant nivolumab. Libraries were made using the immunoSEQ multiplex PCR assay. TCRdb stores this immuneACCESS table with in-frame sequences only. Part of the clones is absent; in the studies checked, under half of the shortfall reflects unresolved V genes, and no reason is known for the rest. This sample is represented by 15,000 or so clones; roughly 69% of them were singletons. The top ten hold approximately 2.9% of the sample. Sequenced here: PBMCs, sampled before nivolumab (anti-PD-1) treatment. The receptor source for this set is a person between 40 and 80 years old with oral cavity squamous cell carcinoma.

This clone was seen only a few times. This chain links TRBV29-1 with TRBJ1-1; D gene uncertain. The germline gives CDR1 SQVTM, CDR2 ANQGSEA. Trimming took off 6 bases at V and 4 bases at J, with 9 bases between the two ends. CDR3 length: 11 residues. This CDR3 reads CSVVRATEAFF. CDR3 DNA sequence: TGCAGCGTGGTGAGGGCCACTGAAGCTTTCTTT.

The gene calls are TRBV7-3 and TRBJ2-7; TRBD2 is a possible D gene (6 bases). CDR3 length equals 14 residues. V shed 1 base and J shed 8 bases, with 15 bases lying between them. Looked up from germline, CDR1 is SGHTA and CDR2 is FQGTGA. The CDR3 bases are TGTGCCAGCAGCTTAAAAGGTGTGGGAGGCCAGCAGTACTTC. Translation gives CASSLKGVGGQQYF.

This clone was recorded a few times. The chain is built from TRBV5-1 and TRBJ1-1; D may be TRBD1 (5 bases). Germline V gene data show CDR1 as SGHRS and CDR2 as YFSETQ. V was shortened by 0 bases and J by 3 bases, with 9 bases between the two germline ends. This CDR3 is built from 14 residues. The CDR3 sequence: CASSLEGQDTEAFF. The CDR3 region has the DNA TGCGCCAGCAGCTTGGAGGGGCAAGACACTGAAGCTTTCTTT.

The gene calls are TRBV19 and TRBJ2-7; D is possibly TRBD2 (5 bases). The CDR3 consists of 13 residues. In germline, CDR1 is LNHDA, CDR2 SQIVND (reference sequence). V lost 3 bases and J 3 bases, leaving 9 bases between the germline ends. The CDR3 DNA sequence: TGTGCCAGTAGTATGGATGGAGGCTACGAGCAGTACTTC. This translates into CASSMDGGYEQYF.

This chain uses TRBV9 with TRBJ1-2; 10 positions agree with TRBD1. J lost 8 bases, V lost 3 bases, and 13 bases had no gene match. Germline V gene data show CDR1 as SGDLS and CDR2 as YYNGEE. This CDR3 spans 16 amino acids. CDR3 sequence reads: CASSAPRDRGSRGYTF. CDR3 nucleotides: TGTGCCAGCAGCGCTCCCCGGGACAGGGGTTCACGAGGCTACACCTTC.

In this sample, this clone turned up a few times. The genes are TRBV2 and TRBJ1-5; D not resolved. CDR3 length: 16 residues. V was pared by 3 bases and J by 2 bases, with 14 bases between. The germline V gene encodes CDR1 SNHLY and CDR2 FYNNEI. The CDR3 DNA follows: TGTGCCAGCAGTGATACGGGCCGGCGTGGCAATCAGCCCCAGCATTTT. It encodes CASSDTGRRGNQPQHF.

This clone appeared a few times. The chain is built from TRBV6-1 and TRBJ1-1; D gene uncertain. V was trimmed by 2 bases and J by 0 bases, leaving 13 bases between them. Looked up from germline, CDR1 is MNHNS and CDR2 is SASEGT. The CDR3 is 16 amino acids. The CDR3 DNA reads TGTGCCAGCAGTGAACTACAGTTTCGAATGAACACTGAAGCTTTCTTT. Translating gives CASSELQFRMNTEAFF.

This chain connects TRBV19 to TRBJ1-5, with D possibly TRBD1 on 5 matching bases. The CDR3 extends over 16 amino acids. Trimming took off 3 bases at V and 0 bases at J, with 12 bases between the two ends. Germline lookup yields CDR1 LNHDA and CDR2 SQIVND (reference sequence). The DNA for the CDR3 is TGTGCCAGTAGTATGAGGGGAGATACTAGCAATCAGCCCCAGCATTTT. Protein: CASSMRGDTSNQPQHF.

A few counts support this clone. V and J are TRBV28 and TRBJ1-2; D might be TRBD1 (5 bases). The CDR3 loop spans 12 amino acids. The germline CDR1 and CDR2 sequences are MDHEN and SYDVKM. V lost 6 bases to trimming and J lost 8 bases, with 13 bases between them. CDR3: CASREAWGGYTF. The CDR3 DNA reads TGTGCCAGCAGGGAAGCCTGGGGCGGCTACACCTTC.

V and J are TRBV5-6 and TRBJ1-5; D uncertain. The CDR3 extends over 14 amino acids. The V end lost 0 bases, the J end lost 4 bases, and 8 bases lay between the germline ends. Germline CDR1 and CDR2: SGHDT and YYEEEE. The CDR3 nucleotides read TGTGCCAGCAGCTTGGGGCGGCGAAATCAGCCCCAGCATTTT. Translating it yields CASSLGRRNQPQHF.

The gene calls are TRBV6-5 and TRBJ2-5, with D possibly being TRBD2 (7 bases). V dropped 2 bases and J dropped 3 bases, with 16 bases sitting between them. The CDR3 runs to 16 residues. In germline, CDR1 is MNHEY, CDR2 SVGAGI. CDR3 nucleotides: TGTGCCAGCAGTTACACCGCAACGGGGGGCGAAGAGACCCAGTACTTC. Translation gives CASSYTATGGEETQYF.

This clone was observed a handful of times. CDR3 amino acids: CASSFIGAGNTIYF. In nucleotides, the CDR3 is TGTGCCAGCAGCTTCATAGGGGCTGGAAACACCATATATTTT. The chain links TRBV13 to TRBJ1-3, with D possibly TRBD1 on 5 matching bases. V was shortened by 3 bases and J by 2 bases, with 8 bases between the two germline ends. The germline gives CDR1 PRHDT, CDR2 FYEKMQ (reference sequence). The CDR3 spans 14 residues.

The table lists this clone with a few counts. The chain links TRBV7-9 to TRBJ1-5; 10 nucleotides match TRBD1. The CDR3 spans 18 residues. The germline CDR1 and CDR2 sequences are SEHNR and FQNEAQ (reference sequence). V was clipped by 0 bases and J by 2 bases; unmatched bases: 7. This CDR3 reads CASSLATGTGDGNQPQHF. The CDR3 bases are TGTGCCAGCAGCTTAGCTACCGGGACAGGGGACGGCAATCAGCCCCAGCATTTT.

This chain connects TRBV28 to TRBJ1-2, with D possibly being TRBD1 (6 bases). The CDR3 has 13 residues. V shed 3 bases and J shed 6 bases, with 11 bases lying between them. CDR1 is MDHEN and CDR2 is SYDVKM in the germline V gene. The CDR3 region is CASSLEGVHGYTF. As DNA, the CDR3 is TGTGCCAGCAGTTTGGAGGGGGTGCATGGCTACACCTTC.

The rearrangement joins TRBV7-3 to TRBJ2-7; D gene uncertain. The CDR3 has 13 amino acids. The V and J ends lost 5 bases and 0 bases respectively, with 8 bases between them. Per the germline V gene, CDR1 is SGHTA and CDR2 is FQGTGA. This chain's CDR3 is CASSPTTSYEQYF. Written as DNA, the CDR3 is TGTGCCAGCAGCCCAACTACCTCCTACGAGCAGTACTTC.

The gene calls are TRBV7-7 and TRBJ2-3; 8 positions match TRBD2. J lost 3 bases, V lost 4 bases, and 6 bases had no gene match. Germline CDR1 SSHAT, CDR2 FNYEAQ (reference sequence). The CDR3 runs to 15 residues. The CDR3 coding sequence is TGTGCCAGCAGCTCCGGGACTAGTAGGACAGATACGCAGTATTTT. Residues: CASSSGTSRTDTQYF.

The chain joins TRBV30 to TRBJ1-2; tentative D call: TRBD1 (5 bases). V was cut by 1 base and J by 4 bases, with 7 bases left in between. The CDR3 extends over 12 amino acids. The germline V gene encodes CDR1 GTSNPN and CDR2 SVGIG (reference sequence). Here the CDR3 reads CAWSGQGYGYTF. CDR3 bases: TGTGCCTGGAGTGGGCAGGGCTATGGCTACACCTTC.

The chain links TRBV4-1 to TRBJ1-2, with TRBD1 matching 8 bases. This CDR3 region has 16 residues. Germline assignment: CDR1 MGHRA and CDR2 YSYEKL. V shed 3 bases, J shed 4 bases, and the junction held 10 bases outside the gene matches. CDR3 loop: CASSQTTGGQGYGYTF. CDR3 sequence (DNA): TGCGCCAGCAGCCAGACCACAGGGGGGCAGGGCTATGGCTACACCTTC.

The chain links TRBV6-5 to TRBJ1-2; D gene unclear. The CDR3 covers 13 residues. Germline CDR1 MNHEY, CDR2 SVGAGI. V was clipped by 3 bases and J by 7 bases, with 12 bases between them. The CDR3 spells CASSYLGTGGYTF. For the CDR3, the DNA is TGTGCCAGCAGTTATTTGGGTACGGGTGGCTACACCTTC.

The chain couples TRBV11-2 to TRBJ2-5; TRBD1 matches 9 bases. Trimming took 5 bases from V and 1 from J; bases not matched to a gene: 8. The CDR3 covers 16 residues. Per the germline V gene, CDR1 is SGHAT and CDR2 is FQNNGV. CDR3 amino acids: CASSETGTGRQETQYF. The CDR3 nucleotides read TGTGCCAGCAGCGAGACCGGGACAGGGCGCCAAGAGACCCAGTACTTC. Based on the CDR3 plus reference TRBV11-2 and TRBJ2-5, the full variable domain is EAGVAQSPRYKIIEKRQSVAFWCNPISGHATLYWYQQILGQGPKLLIQFQNNGVVDDSQLPKDRFSAERLKGVDSTLKIQPAKLEDSAVYLCASSETGTGRQETQYFGPGTRLLVL.

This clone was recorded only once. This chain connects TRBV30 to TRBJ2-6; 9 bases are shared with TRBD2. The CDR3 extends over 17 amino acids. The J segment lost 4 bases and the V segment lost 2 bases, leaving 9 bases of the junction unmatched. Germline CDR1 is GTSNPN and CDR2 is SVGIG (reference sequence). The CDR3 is CAWSRSSGSAGANVLTF. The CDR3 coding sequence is TGTGCCTGGAGTCGAAGTAGCGGGAGTGCCGGGGCCAACGTCCTGACTTTC.

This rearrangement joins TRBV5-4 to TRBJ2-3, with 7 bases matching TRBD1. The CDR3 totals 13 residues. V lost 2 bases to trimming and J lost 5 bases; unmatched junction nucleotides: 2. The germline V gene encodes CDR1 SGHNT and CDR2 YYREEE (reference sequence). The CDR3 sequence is CASSFRGKDTQYF. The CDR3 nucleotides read TGTGCCAGCAGCTTCAGGGGGAAAGATACGCAGTATTTT.